Listed below are T cell receptor beta chains from one sample, sequenced in a study of T cells in tuberculosis. Profiled with immunoSEQ multiplex PCR; TCRdb holds only in-frame clones, not every one. The sample lists about 30,000 clones; roughly 94% were seen once. Sequenced input: PBMCs. These receptors all come from a donor aged 5-35 years with latent tuberculosis or without tuberculosis infection. Each CDR3 is given with its conserved first and last residue. D genes are given only for firm matches. Expanded clones get a size class; other rows say once, few or many, or leave the size out.

TGTGCCAGCAGCTTGTTGGCAGGGGGCTCCTACGAGCAGTACTTC	CASSLLAGGSYEQYF	.	TRBD1	TRBJ2-7	TRBV5-4
TGTGCCAGCTCATCCGCCCCACTTAACACCGGGGAGCTGTTTTTT	CASSSAPLNTGELFF	.	.	TRBJ2-2	TRBV18
TGTGCCAGCAGCCGGGAGGGTGGCGGGATCTTCCAAGAGACCCAGTACTTC	CASSREGGGIFQETQYF	few	TRBD2	TRBJ2-5	TRBV4-2
TGTGCCAGCAGCTTAGTGGGCAGGGACACAGATACGCAGTATTTT	CASSLVGRDTDTQYF	.	.	TRBJ2-3	TRBV7-9
TGTGCCAGCAGCCCCCTAGGGACAGGAGTTCAAGAGACCCAGTACTTC	CASSPLGTGVQETQYF	.	TRBD1	TRBJ2-5	TRBV4-2
TGTGCCAGCAGCTTGGGTTTTCTAGCGGAAGACAATGAGCAGTTCTTC	CASSLGFLAEDNEQFF	.	TRBD2	TRBJ2-1	TRBV5-6
TGTGCCAGCAGCTCAGGGACAGGGAGCTCCTACAATGAGCAGTTCTTC	CASSSGTGSSYNEQFF	.	TRBD1	TRBJ2-1	TRBV7-9
TGTGCCAGCAGCTTGGGGGCGTCTGGAAACACCATATATTTT	CASSLGASGNTIYF	.	.	TRBJ1-3	TRBV7-9
TGTGCCAGCCTATGGTCGGGACAGGGCTACAATGAGCAGTTCTTC	CASLWSGQGYNEQFF	.	TRBD1	TRBJ2-1	TRBV28
TGTGCCATCAGTGACCCCGAGGACAGGGAGCAAGAGACCCAGTACTTC	CAISDPEDREQETQYF	.	TRBD1	TRBJ2-5	TRBV10-3
TGTGCCAGCAGTGGGACAGCATTTAACTATGGCTACACCTTC	CASSGTAFNYGYTF	.	.	TRBJ1-2	TRBV2
TGTGCCAGCAGTGATCTCTTCGGGAGTTCCTCCTACAATGAGCAGTTCTTC	CASSDLFGSSSYNEQFF	.	.	TRBJ2-1	TRBV6-1
TGTGCCAGCTCACCATACAGTGGCGACTCTGGAAACACCATATATTTT	CASSPYSGDSGNTIYF	.	.	TRBJ1-3	TRBV18
TGTGCCAGCAGCCTAAATAGACTAGCGGGCATCTACAATGAGCAGTTCTTC	CASSLNRLAGIYNEQFF	.	TRBD2	TRBJ2-1	TRBV4-2
TGTGCCAGCAGAAGAGGGGGCGCAGGCGGAGAGACCCAGTACTTC	CASRRGGAGGETQYF	.	TRBD1	TRBJ2-5	TRBV6-5
TGTGCCAGCAGCCAGACGCCGGGACAGGGGGGCCAGCCCCAGCATTTT	CASSQTPGQGGQPQHF	once	TRBD1	TRBJ1-5	TRBV11-2
TGTGCCAGCTCTCCAATGGAGGGATCCTACAATGAGCAGTTCTTC	CASSPMEGSYNEQFF	.	.	TRBJ2-1	TRBV18
TGTGCCAGCAGTTCCAATACCCCGGGACTAGCGGGAGGGGCCCCCACAGATACGCAGTATTTT	CASSSNTPGLAGGAPTDTQYF	.	TRBD2	TRBJ2-3	TRBV28
TGCAGCGTTGGACGGCCGCCGGGATTGGAGACCCAGTACTTC	CSVGRPPGLETQYF	.	.	TRBJ2-5	TRBV29-1
TGTGCCAGCGCGACAGTCTACGAGCAGTACTTC	CASATVYEQYF	.	.	TRBJ2-7	TRBV7-9
TGTGCCAGCACCACGGGAGGGACAGTATTCTACGAGCAGTACTTC	CASTTGGTVFYEQYF	.	.	TRBJ2-7	TRBV6-1
TGTGCCAGTAGTACTTGGACAGGGGGTAGTCGGGAGCTGTTTTTT	CASSTWTGGSRELFF	.	TRBD1	TRBJ2-2	TRBV19